The following is a T cell receptor (beta chain) sequence with its context. The antigen this receptor binds is unknown. Per-base quality was not reported, and no clone a single base away is much larger than it. CDR3 length: 13 amino acids, cysteine to phenylalanine. Only the CDR3 DNA is retained, 39 bases long and in frame from the first base. The CDR1 and CDR2 encoded by the germline V gene (reference sequence) are MNHEY and SMNVEV. The trim is 6 bases for V and 7 bases for J, with a gap of 13 bases between the germline ends. The immunoSEQ Assay, a bias-controlled multiplex PCR, was used to amplify TCRbeta CDR3 regions from genomic DNA. In the authors' own workflow: Within the assay, amplification of reference gene primers was used to estimate how many nucleated cells each sample contained. To quantify the absolute abundance of each unique TCRbeta CDR3 rearrangement, sequence reads were collapsed and filtered. For each sample, productive Simpson clonality was calculated by taking the square root of Simpson's diversity index across productive rearrangements. Not all clones reach the TCRdb copy of this immuneACCESS table, which keeps in-frame sequences only. Checked studies attribute under half of the gap to unresolved V genes and leave the rest unexplained. The V and J calls and clone size come from that table; D and trimming were worked out from the DNA. This sample is represented by roughly 260,000 clones; more than 90% of them were singletons. The top ten constitute approximately 2.6% of the sample.

At one collaborating source in Seattle, patients were enrolled during active infection and were followed longitudinally through the course of disease. Each collaborating institution followed its own protocols to collect whole blood in K2EDTA tubes. For TCRbeta analysis, collaborator samples were shipped as frozen whole blood, as isolated PBMCs, or as DNA extracted from either sample type. This specimen belongs to a study of blood T cell repertoires in COVID-19 (TCRdb year 2020). The study in broad terms: Samples covering the acute and convalescent phases of COVID-19 were provided by collaborators in the United States, Italy and Spain. The prospective study material was composed of cDNA or gDNA derived from T cells, B-cell-depleted T cells, or PBMCs. The dataset comprised deeply sampled blood TCRbeta repertoires from subjects exposed to, actively infected with, or recovered from COVID-19. The repertoires were released in a freely available public database intended as a resource for research on the immune response to SARS-CoV-2. The samples were drawn from two sources: the first 160 participants of the ongoing ImmuneRACE study, and 950 to 1,500 subjects contributed by 6 global collaborators. Nearly every sample came with metadata listing a de-identified subject ID, COVID-19 status, age in years and sex. Where HLA class I and class II types were available, the types were taken from metadata supplied by the sample provider, not from assay-based typing.

The paper's findings and limits, for the study overall: Clinical and demographic metadata were provided uncurated, with the amount varying by source and participant.

The sample was peripheral blood. The chain couples TRBV27 to TRBJ2-1, with no confidently assigned D gene. The sequence came from a person aged 18 to 35 with COVID-19, enrolled during active disease. The CDR3 reads CASSPLLGNEQFF. The sequenced DNA: TGTGCCAGCAGCCCTCTCCTAGGTAATGAGCAGTTCTTC.